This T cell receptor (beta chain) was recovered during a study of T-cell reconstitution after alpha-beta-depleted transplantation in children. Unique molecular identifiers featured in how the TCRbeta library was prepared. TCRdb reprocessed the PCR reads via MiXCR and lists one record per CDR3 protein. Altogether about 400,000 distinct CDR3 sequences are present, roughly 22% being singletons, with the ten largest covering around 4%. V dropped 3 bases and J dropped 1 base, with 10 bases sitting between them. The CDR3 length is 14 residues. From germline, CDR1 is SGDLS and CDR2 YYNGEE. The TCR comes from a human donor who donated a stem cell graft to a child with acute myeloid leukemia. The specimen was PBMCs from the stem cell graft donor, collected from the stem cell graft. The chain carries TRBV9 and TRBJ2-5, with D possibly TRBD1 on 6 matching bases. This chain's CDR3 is CASSADRTQETQYF. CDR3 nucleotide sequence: TGTGCCAGCAGCGCAGACAGGACCCAAGAGACCCAGTACTTC.